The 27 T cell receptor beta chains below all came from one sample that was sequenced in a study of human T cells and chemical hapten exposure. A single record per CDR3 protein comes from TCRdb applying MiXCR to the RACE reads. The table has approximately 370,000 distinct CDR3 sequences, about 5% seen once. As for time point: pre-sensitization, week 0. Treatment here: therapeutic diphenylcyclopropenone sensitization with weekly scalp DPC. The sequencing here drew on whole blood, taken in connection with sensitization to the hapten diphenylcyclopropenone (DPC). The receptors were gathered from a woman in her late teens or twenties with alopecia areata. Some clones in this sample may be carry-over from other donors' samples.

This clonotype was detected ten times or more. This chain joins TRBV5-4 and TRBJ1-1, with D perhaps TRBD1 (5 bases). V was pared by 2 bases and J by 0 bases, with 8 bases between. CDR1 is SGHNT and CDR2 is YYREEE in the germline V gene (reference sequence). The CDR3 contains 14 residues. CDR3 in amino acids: CASSFRDLNTEAFF. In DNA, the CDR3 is TGTGCCAGCAGCTTCAGGGACCTGAACACTGAAGCTTTCTTT.

CDR3 bases: TGTGCCAGCAGTTTAACTAGCGGGGGCACGTCCTACGAGCAGTACTTC. Translating gives CASSLTSGGTSYEQYF. The chain employs TRBV28 and TRBJ2-7, with TRBD2 matching over 11 bases. After removal of 2 bases from V and 1 base from J, the junction contained 4 bases not matched to a gene. The CDR3 extends over 16 amino acids. Germline V gene sequence: CDR1 MDHEN, CDR2 SYDVKM.

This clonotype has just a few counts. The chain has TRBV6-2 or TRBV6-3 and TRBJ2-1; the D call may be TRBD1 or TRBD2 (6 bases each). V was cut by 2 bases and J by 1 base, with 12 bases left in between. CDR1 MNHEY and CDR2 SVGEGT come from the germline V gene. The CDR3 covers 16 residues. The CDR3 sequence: CASSYGGLSSYNEQFF. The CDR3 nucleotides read TGTGCCAGCAGTTACGGGGGGCTTTCGTCCTACAATGAGCAGTTCTTC.

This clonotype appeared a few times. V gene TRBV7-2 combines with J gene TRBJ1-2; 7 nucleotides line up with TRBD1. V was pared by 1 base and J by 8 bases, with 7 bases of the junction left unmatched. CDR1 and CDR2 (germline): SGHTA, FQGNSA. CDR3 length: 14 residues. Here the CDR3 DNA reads TGTGCCAGCAGCTTAGAAGGGGGCGGGCAGGGCTACACCTTC. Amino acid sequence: CASSLEGGGQGYTF. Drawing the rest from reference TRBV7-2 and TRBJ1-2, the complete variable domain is GAGVSQSPSNKVTEKGKDVELRCDPISGHTALYWYRQSLGQGLEFLIYFQGNSAPDKSGLPSDRFSAERTGGSVSTLTIQRTQQEDSAVYLCASSLEGGGQGYTFGSGTRLTVV.

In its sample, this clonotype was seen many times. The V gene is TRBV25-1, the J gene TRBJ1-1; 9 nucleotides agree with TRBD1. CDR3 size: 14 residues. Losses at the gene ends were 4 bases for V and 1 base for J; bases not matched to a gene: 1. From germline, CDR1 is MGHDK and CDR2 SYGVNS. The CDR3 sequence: CASSVQGANTEAFF. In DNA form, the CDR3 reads TGTGCCAGCAGTGTACAGGGGGCGAACACTGAAGCTTTCTTT.

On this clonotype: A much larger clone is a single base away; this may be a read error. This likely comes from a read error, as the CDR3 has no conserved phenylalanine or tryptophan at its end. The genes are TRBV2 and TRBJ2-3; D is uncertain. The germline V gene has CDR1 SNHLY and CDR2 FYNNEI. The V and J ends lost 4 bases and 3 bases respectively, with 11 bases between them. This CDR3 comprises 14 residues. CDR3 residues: CASSVVPSTDTQYY. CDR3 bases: TGTGCCAGCAGTGTGGTCCCTAGTACAGATACGCAGTATTAT.

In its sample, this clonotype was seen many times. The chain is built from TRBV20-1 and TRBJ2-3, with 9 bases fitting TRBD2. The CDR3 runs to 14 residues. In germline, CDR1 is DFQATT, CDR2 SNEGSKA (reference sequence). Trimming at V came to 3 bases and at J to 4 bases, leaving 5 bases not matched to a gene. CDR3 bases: TGCAGTGCTAGTCCGGGACTAGCTGCAGATACGCAGTATTTT. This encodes CSASPGLAADTQYF.

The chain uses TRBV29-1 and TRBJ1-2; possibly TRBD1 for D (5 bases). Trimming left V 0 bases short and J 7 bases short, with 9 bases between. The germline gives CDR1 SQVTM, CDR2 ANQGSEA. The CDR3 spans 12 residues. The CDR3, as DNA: TGCAGCGTTGAAGATCAAAGGGGTGGCTACACCTTC. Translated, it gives CSVEDQRGGYTF.

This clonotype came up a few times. The CDR3 region has the DNA TGTGCCAGCAGCCTTACCGGGACAAGCGGAAAACTGTTTTTT. Amino acids: CASSLTGTSGKLFF. The chain has TRBV14 and TRBJ1-4; a weak D match, TRBD1 (6 bases). Trimming took 4 bases from V and 10 from J, leaving 16 bases between them. Germline CDR1 is SGHDN and CDR2 is FVKESK. There are 14 residues in the CDR3. Variable domain in full (rest from reference TRBV14 and TRBJ1-4): EAGVTQFPSHSVIEKGQTVTLRCDPISGHDNLYWYRRVMGKEIKFLLHFVKESKQDESGMPNNRFLAERTGGTYSTLKVQPAELEDSGVYFCASSLTGTSGKLFFGSGTQLSVL.

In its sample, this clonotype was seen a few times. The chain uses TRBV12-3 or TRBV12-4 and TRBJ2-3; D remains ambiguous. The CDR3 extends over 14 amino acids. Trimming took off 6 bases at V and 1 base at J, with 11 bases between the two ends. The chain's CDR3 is CASRPSRGTDTQYF. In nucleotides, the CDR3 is TGTGCCAGCAGGCCCTCCCGGGGCACAGATACGCAGTATTTT.

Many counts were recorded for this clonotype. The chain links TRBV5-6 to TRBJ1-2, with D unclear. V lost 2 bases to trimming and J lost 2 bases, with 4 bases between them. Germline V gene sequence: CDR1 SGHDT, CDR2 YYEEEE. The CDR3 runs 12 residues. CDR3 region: CASSFQNYGYTF. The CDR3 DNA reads TGTGCCAGCAGCTTCCAGAACTATGGCTACACCTTC.

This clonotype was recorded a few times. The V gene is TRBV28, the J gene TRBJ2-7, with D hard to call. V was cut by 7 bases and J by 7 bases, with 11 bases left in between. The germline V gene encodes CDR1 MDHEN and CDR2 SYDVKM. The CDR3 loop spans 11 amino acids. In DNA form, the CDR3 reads TGTGCCAGCACCCGTGCCGTGGAGCAGTACTTC. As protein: CASTRAVEQYF.

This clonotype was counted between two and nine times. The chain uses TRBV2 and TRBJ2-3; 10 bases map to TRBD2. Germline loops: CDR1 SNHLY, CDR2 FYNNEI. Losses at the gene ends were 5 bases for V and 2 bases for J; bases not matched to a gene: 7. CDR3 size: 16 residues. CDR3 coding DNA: TGTGCCAGCAGTCCCTCCCTAGCGGGGGTCACAGATACGCAGTATTTT. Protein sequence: CASSPSLAGVTDTQYF.

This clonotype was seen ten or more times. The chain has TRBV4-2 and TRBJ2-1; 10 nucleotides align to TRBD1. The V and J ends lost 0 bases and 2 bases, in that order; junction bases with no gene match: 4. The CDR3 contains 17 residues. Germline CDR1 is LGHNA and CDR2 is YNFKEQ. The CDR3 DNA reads TGTGCCAGCAGCCAAGATTCCGGACAGGGGGCCTACAATGAGCAGTTCTTC. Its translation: CASSQDSGQGAYNEQFF.

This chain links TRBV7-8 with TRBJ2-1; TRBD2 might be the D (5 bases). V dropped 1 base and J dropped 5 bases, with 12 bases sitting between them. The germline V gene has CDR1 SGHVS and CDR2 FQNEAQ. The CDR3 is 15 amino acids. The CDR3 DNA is TGTGCCAGCAGCTTAGATCCGGGAAAGGACAATGAGCAGTTCTTC. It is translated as CASSLDPGKDNEQFF.

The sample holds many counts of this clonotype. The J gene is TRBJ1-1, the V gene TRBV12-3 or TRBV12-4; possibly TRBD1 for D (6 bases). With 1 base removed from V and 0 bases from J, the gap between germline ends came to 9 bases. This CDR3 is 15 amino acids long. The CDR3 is CASSLGQAVNTEAFF. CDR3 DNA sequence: TGTGCCAGCAGTTTAGGACAGGCGGTGAACACTGAAGCTTTCTTT.

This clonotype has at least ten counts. This CDR3 is CASSLGTGDSYQPQHF. The DNA of the CDR3 is TGTGCCAGCAGCTTGGGGACAGGCGACTCCTATCAGCCCCAGCATTTT. The rearrangement joins TRBV5-5 to TRBJ1-5, with 7 bases lining up with TRBD1. Germline V gene sequence: CDR1 SGHKS, CDR2 YYEKEE (reference sequence). This CDR3 has 16 residues. Germline trimming cut 0 bases from V and 5 bases from J; bases unmatched to any gene: 8.

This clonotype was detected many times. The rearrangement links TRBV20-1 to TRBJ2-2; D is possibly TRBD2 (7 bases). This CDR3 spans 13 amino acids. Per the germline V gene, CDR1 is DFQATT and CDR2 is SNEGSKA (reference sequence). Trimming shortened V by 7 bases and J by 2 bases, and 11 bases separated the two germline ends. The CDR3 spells CSVAGANTGELFF. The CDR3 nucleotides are TGCAGTGTCGCGGGGGCTAACACCGGGGAGCTGTTTTTT.

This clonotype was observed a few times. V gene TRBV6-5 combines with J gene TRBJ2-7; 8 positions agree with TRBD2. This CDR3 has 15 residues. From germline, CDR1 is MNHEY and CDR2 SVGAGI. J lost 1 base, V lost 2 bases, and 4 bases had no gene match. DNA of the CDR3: TGTGCCAGCAGTTACCGCGGGGGGCAATCCTACGAGCAGTACTTC. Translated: CASSYRGGQSYEQYF.

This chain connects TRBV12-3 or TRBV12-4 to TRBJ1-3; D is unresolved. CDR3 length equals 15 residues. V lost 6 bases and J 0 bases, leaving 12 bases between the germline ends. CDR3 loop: CASSPTPNSGNTIYF. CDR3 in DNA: TGTGCCAGCAGCCCTACACCAAACTCTGGAAACACCATATATTTT.

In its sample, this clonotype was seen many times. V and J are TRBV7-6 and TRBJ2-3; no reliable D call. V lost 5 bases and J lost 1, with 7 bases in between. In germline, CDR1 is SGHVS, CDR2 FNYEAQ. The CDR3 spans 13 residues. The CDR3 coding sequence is TGTGCCAGCAGCATTGTGGGCACAGATACGCAGTATTTT. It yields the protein CASSIVGTDTQYF.

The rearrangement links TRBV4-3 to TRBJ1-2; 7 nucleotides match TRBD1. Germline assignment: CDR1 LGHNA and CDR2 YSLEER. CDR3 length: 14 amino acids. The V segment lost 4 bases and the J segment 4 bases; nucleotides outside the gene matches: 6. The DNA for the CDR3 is TGCGCCAGCAGCCCCAGGGGGAGGGCCTATGGCTACACCTTC. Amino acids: CASSPRGRAYGYTF.

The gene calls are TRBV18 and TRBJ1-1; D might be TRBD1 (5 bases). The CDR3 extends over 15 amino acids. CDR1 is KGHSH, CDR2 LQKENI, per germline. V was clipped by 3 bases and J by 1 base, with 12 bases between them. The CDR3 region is CASSPMTERNTEAFF. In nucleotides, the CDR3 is TGTGCCAGCTCACCTATGACAGAGAGGAACACTGAAGCTTTCTTT.

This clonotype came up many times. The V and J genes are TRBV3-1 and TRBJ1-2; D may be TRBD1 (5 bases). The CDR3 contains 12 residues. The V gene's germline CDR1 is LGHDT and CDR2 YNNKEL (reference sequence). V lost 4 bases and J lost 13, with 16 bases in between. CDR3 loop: CASSRGTFEFTF. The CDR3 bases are TGTGCCAGCAGCCGGGGGACGTTCGAATTCACCTTC.

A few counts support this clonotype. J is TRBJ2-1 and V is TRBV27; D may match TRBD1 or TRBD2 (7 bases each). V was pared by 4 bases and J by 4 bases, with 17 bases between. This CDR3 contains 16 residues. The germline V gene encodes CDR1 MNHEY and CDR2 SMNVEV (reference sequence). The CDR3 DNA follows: TGTGCCAGCAGTTCCGCAGGGGGGGCTTTTTACAATGAGCAGTTCTTC. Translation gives CASSSAGGAFYNEQFF.

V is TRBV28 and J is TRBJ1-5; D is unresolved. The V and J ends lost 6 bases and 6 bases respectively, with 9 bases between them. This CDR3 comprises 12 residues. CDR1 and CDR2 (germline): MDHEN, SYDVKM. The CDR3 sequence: CASRAVFQPQHF. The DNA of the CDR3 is TGTGCCAGCAGGGCGGTATTTCAGCCCCAGCATTTT.

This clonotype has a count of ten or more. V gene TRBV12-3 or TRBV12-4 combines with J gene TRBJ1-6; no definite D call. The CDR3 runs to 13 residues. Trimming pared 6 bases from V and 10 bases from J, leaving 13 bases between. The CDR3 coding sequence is TGTGCCAGCAGGTCCCTACAGAAGTCACCCCTCCACTTT. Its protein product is CASRSLQKSPLHF.